This T cell receptor beta chain was profiled in a study of T cell responses to AZD1222 COVID-19 vaccine. Broader study findings: Spike regions recognized by vaccine-associated CD4 TCRs spanned the protein, led by 160-218 and 743-854. Spike-specific TCR breadth and depth both grew after two AZD1222 doses. It was only after the peak T cell response that any repertoires were sampled. White British people made up most donors, females outnumbered males, and clonal diversity was possibly underestimated.

The method was immunoSEQ multiplex PCR; TCRdb's version includes in-frame clones alone and lacks a portion of them. In the table there are 150,000 or so clones, roughly 88% of which are singletons. This clone occurred a few times. Its target is not known. This CDR3 contains 17 residues. Per germline, CDR1 LNHDA and CDR2 SQIVND (reference sequence). Trimming removed 5 bases from V and 6 bases from J, with 25 bases in between. The sequences come from peripheral blood, collected on day 0 of MenACWY control vaccination. The sequence was collected from an adult in good health. This chain connects TRBV19 to TRBJ1-2, with D perhaps matching TRBD1 (5 bases). Here the CDR3 reads CASSEPRGTTGRDGYTF. Written as DNA, the CDR3 is TGTGCCAGTAGTGAACCCCGCGGGACCACTGGACGGGATGGCTACACCTTC.